Here is one T cell receptor (beta chain) with its context. Repertoires were generated with immunoSEQ multiplex PCR, while TCRdb's copy carries only in-frame clones and drops some. The profile covers approximately 22,000 clones, with around 89% appearing a single time and 6% taken by the ten largest. The sample originates from a study of blood T cell repertoires in COVID-19. Across the whole study: COVID-19 samples collected from the United States, Italy and Spain covered acute and convalescent phases.

Trimming left V 3 bases short and J 4 bases short, with 10 bases between. The CDR3 totals 13 residues. The chain carries TRBV12-3 or TRBV12-4 and TRBJ2-7, with D tentatively TRBD2 (6 bases). The clonotype originates from a human donor in a cohort sampled during active COVID-19. Specimen: peripheral blood. CDR3 loop: CASSFAGIYEQYF. The CDR3 DNA follows: TGTGCCAGCAGTTTTGCGGGAATATACGAGCAGTACTTC.